This record concerns one TCR beta chain sequence. Its target is unknown. The data are from a study of cytomegalovirus exposure and HLA in healthy donors. Study background: Clustering assigned 70% to 90% of the roughly 400 genotyped donors to the Caucasian-associated ancestry cluster.

This CDR3 contains 13 residues. CDR1 KGHSH and CDR2 LQKENI come from the germline V gene. The ends were cut back, 6 bases at V and 5 bases at J, with 11 bases in the middle. Broader study findings: From TCR beta sequences, most subjects' HLA-A and HLA-B alleles were reportedly predicted accurately. Several V segments, TRBV6-2 and TRBV6-3 among them, could not be told apart and were dropped. Only CMV serostatus was available as immune exposure information.

Primers: 60 Vbeta forward and 13 Jbeta reverse. TCRdb's copy holds only in-frame clones and misses some; the assay was immunoSEQ multiplex PCR. The sample records roughly 250,000 clones, approximately 80% being singletons. The V call is TRBV18, the J call TRBJ2-1, with D possibly TRBD2 on 6 matching bases. The source is a girl aged 2 to 9 in good health and CMV-seronegative. Sequenced input: PBMCs. CDR3 sequence: CASSRGGNNEQFF. DNA of the CDR3: TGTGCCAGCTCTAGAGGAGGGAACAATGAGCAGTTCTTC.